This T cell receptor beta chain was captured by sequencing in a study of blood T cell repertoires in COVID-19. Overall study context: COVID-19 samples collected from the United States, Italy and Spain covered acute and convalescent phases. PBMCs, B-cell-depleted T cells, or T cells were the source of the cDNA or gDNA that made up the material.

Those enrolled in Seattle joined during active infection and were followed longitudinally afterward. Trimming cost V 3 bases and J 1 base, with 12 bases left between them. CDR1 and CDR2 from the germline V gene are LNHDA and SQIVND (reference sequence). This CDR3 spans 15 amino acids. TCRdb's table, derived via immunoSEQ multiplex PCR, lists solely in-frame clones and lacks some. The sample has around 310,000 clones, roughly 90% seen once. This TCR was sampled from a woman aged 40-49 years with COVID-19, enrolled during active disease. The chain employs TRBV19 and TRBJ2-5; a possible D gene is TRBD2 (6 bases). The material sequenced was peripheral blood. The CDR3 region is CASSITGTGQETQYF. In DNA, the CDR3 is TGTGCCAGTAGTATCACCGGGACTGGCCAAGAGACCCAGTACTTC.